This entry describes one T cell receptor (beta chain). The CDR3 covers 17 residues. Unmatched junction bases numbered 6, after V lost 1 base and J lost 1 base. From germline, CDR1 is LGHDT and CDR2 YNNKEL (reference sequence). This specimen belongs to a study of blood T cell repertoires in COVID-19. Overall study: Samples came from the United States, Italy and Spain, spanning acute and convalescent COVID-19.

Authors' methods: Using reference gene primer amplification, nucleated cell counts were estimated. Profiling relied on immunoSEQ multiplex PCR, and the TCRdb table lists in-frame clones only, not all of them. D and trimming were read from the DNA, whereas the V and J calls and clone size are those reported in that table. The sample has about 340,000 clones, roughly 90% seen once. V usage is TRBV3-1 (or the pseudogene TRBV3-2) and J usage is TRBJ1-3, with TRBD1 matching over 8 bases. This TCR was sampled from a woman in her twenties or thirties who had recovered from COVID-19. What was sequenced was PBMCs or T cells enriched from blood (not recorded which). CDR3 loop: CASSQGDRGKSGNTIYF. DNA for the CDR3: TGTGCCAGCAGCCAAGGAGACAGGGGAAAATCTGGAAACACCATATATTTT.